The 30 T cell receptor beta chains below come from one sample, sequenced in a study of blood T cell repertoires in COVID-19. The repertoire was sequenced with immunoSEQ multiplex PCR; TCRdb's copy has only in-frame clones and lacks some. Of about 480,000 clones in the sample, roughly 88% are singletons; the top ten hold 1.5% to 2%. The sequenced material came from PBMCs or T cells enriched from blood (not recorded which). All receptors come from a woman between 40 and 50 years old who had recovered from COVID-19.

V usage is TRBV2 and J usage is TRBJ1-5; TRBD1 agrees at 8 bases. The CDR3 consists of 14 residues. Germline V CDR1 and CDR2: SNHLY, FYNNEI. After removal of 4 bases from V and 5 bases from J, the junction contained 4 bases not matched to a gene. CDR3 sequence: CASSVAGGYQPQHF. For the CDR3, the DNA is TGTGCCAGCAGTGTGGCAGGGGGCTATCAGCCCCAGCATTTT. Using reference TRBV2 and TRBJ1-5 for the parts outside the CDR3, the full variable domain is EPEVTQTPSHQVTQMGQEVILRCVPISNHLYFYWYRQILGQKVEFLVSFYNNEISEKSEIFDDQFSVERPDGSNFTLKIRSTKLEDSAMYFCASSVAGGYQPQHFGDGTRLSIL.

The chain combines TRBV5-4 with TRBJ1-2; maybe TRBD1 (5 bases). CDR3 length: 15 residues. Between the trimmed V and J ends, which lost 4 bases and 7 bases, there was a span of 20 bases. The germline gives CDR1 SGHNT, CDR2 YYREEE (reference sequence). The DNA of the CDR3 is TGTGCCAGCAGCCCCCCACCGACTAGGGGAGGTGGCTACACCTTC. It is translated as CASSPPPTRGGGYTF.

The chain recombines TRBV19 with TRBJ1-2; 8 bases agree with TRBD1. This CDR3 has 14 residues. Germline CDR1 LNHDA, CDR2 SQIVND (reference sequence). V shed 5 bases and J 4 bases; nucleotides not matched to a gene: 6. The CDR3 DNA sequence: TGTGCCAGTAGTTCTGACAGGGGTGTCTATGGCTACACCTTC. This translates into CASSSDRGVYGYTF. Variable domain in full (rest from reference TRBV19 and TRBJ1-2): DGGITQSPKYLFRKEGQNVTLSCEQNLNHDAMYWYRQDPGQGLRLIYYSQIVNDFQKGDIAEGYSVSREKKESFPLTVTSAQKNPTAFYLCASSSDRGVYGYTFGSGTRLTVV.

The chain joins TRBV5-4 to TRBJ1-2, with D possibly matching TRBD1 (6 bases). CDR3 length equals 14 residues. V was clipped by 2 bases and J by 3 bases, with 11 bases between them. Germline lookup yields CDR1 SGHNT and CDR2 YYREEE (reference sequence). CDR3 DNA: TGTGCCAGCAGCTTCGGGGGGCGCGACTATGGCTACACCTTC. Translating gives CASSFGGRDYGYTF.

This chain joins TRBV11-2 and TRBJ2-1, with D unresolved. The CDR3 is 15 residues long. Trimming pared 1 base from V and 3 bases from J, leaving 10 bases between. Looked up from germline, CDR1 is SGHAT and CDR2 is FQNNGV. CDR3 DNA sequence: TGTGCCAGCAGCTTAGGTGGCGGCAACTACAATGAGCAGTTCTTC. Protein product: CASSLGGGNYNEQFF.

This clone occurred once. The sample holds other DNA sequences that translate to the same CDR3. This chain links TRBV29-1 with TRBJ2-5, with a possible D match to TRBD2 (5 bases). Trimming took 4 bases from V and 1 from J, leaving 7 bases between them. From germline, CDR1 is SQVTM and CDR2 ANQGSEA. The CDR3 length is 12 residues. CDR3 coding DNA: TGCAGCGTTGGAGCGGCCCAAGAGACCCAGTACTTC. This translates into CSVGAAQETQYF. Based on the CDR3 plus reference TRBV29-1 and TRBJ2-5, the full variable domain is SAVISQKPSRDICQRGTSLTIQCQVDSQVTMMFWYRQQPGQSLTLIATANQGSEATYESGFVIDKFPISRPNLTFSTLTVSNMSPEDSSIYLCSVGAAQETQYFGPGTRLLVL.

CDR3 DNA sequence: TGTGCCAGCAGCGCGGACAGGGGCGTTGAAGCTTTCTTT. It is translated as CASSADRGVEAFF. The V call is TRBV2, the J call TRBJ1-1, with TRBD1 matching 9 bases. After removal of 6 bases from V and 7 bases from J, the junction contained 6 bases not matched to a gene. There are 13 residues in the CDR3. From germline, CDR1 is SNHLY and CDR2 FYNNEI.

The CDR3 sequence: CAISESGGGSGGYTF. As DNA, the CDR3 is TGTGCCATCAGTGAGTCGGGCGGGGGTTCGGGAGGCTACACCTTC. The V call is TRBV10-3, the J call TRBJ1-2; weak D call: TRBD1 (5 bases). Germline CDR1 is ENHRY and CDR2 is SYGVKD. The CDR3 has 15 residues. V lost 0 bases to trimming and J lost 8 bases, with 16 bases between them.

The chain carries TRBV6-2 or TRBV6-3 and TRBJ2-5; TRBD2 matches at 13 bases. This CDR3 contains 19 residues. The J segment lost 1 base and the V segment lost 1 base, leaving 9 bases of the junction unmatched. The germline V gene has CDR1 MNHEY and CDR2 SVGEGT. CDR3 amino acids: CASSYLRAGTSGAQETQYF. In nucleotides, the CDR3 is TGTGCCAGCAGTTACTTACGGGCAGGGACTAGCGGGGCCCAAGAGACCCAGTACTTC.

In its sample, this clone was seen once. The chain combines TRBV6-5 with TRBJ1-3; no firm D call. V was clipped by 8 bases and J by 0 bases, with 14 bases between them. The CDR3 is 15 amino acids. In germline, CDR1 is MNHEY, CDR2 SVGAGI. The CDR3 protein is CASRRASHSGNTIYF. The CDR3 DNA reads TGTGCCAGCCGGAGAGCCTCCCACTCTGGAAACACCATATATTTT.

This clone was found a few times. V gene TRBV3-1 (or the pseudogene TRBV3-2) combines with J gene TRBJ2-3; D may be TRBD2 (5 bases). CDR3 length equals 18 residues. V lost 2 bases to trimming and J lost 2 bases, with 20 bases between them. Germline assignment: CDR1 LGHDT and CDR2 YNNKEL (reference sequence). For the CDR3, the DNA is TGTGCCAGCAGCCAAACAAACCAGCGGAATAGGATCACAGATACGCAGTATTTT. Its protein is CASSQTNQRNRITDTQYF.

This sequence joins TRBV13 and TRBJ2-4; D gene unclear. From germline, CDR1 is PRHDT and CDR2 FYEKMQ (reference sequence). The CDR3 is 17 amino acids. Trimming cost V 0 bases and J 0 bases, with 12 bases left between them. This CDR3 reads CASSLGLQALAKNIQYF. CDR3 bases: TGTGCCAGCAGCTTAGGATTGCAGGCCTTAGCCAAAAACATTCAGTACTTC. The whole variable domain, filled in from reference TRBV13 and TRBJ2-4, reads AAGVIQSPRHLIKEKRETATLKCYPIPRHDTVYWYQQGPGQDPQFLISFYEKMQSDKGSIPDRFSAQQFSDYHSELNMSSLELGDSALYFCASSLGLQALAKNIQYFGAGTRLSVL.

The rearrangement uses TRBV4-2 and TRBJ2-1; D is unresolved. V lost 2 bases, J lost 9 bases, and 17 bases lay in between. CDR1 is LGHNA, CDR2 YNFKEQ, per germline. This CDR3 contains 15 residues. Here the CDR3 DNA reads TGTGCCAGCAGCCAAACGTTTGAGGTCGAGTGTGAGCAGTTCTTC. Translating gives CASSQTFEVECEQFF.

J is TRBJ1-2 and V is TRBV7-9, with 7 bases identical to TRBD1. There are 14 residues in the CDR3. Trimming took 5 bases from V and 6 from J; bases not matched to a gene: 9. Germline loops: CDR1 SEHNR, CDR2 FQNEAQ (reference sequence). CDR3 DNA sequence: TGTGCCAGCAGCCCCCCGACAGGGATGGATGGCTACACCTTC. Amino acid sequence: CASSPPTGMDGYTF.

This chain uses TRBV7-2 with TRBJ2-5, with 13 bases matching TRBD2. Germline V gene data show CDR1 as SGHTA and CDR2 as FQGNSA. This CDR3 is built from 15 residues. With V trimmed by 6 bases and J by 4 bases, 5 bases remained unmatched. The CDR3 spells CASSPLAGGGETQYF. CDR3 nucleotides: TGTGCCAGCAGTCCACTAGCGGGAGGGGGAGAGACCCAGTACTTC.

V is TRBV5-8 and J is TRBJ2-7; D may be TRBD1 (6 bases). The CDR3 runs 14 residues. V lost 2 bases and J 0 bases, leaving 9 bases between the germline ends. CDR1 and CDR2 (germline): SGHTS, YDEGEE. The CDR3 loop reads CASSFRRGSYEQYF. In DNA, the CDR3 is TGTGCCAGCAGCTTTCGCAGGGGCTCCTACGAGCAGTACTTC. Looking up the rest from reference TRBV5-8 and TRBJ2-7 gives the full variable domain: EAGVTQSPTHLIKTRGQQATLRCSPISGHTSVYWYQQALGLGLQFLLWYDEGEERNRGNFPPRFSGRQFPNYSSELNVNALELEDSALYLCASSFRRGSYEQYFGPGTRLTVT.

This clone was found a few times. The chain links TRBV4-3 to TRBJ1-2, with D maybe TRBD1 (6 bases). V lost 0 bases to trimming and J lost 4 bases, with 12 bases between them. Germline values: CDR1 LGHNA, CDR2 YSLEER. CDR3 length equals 15 residues. The CDR3 here is CASSQDYRASYGYTF. The CDR3, as DNA: TGCGCCAGCAGCCAAGATTACAGGGCCTCCTATGGCTACACCTTC.

In its sample, this clone was seen once. The V and J genes are TRBV3-1 (or the pseudogene TRBV3-2) and TRBJ1-1; D might be TRBD1 (5 bases). The CDR3 covers 13 residues. Germline values: CDR1 LGHDT, CDR2 YNNKEL (reference sequence). Trimming took off 0 bases at V and 5 bases at J, with 7 bases between the two ends. The CDR3: CASSQDRVTEAFF. CDR3 DNA: TGTGCCAGCAGCCAAGACAGGGTGACTGAAGCTTTCTTT.

The V and J genes are TRBV7-9 and TRBJ2-2; D remains unclear. CDR3 length: 16 amino acids. Trimming took 5 bases from V and 0 from J, leaving 13 bases between them. Germline CDR1 reads SEHNR; CDR2 reads FQNEAQ (reference sequence). DNA of the CDR3: TGTGCCAGCAGCCAGGCTGCAGCTACGAACACCGGGGAGCTGTTTTTT. Translating gives CASSQAAATNTGELFF.

The chain recombines TRBV7-9 with TRBJ2-7; TRBD1 agrees at 7 bases. Germline-derived CDR1 and CDR2 are SEHNR and FQNEAQ (reference sequence). The CDR3 consists of 18 residues. Unmatched junction bases numbered 16, after V lost 5 bases and J lost 0 bases. As DNA, the CDR3 is TGTGCCAGCAGCCTTTGGTGGAAAGGACAGGAGAGCTCCTACGAGCAGTACTTC. Translating it yields CASSLWWKGQESSYEQYF.

The chain has TRBV5-1 and TRBJ2-1; 7 bases map to TRBD2. CDR3 length: 15 residues. After removal of 7 bases from V and 1 base from J, the junction contained 8 bases not matched to a gene. Germline V gives CDR1 SGHRS, CDR2 YFSETQ. The CDR3 DNA reads as TGCGCCAGCGCTCTAGCGGAACCTTCCTACAATGAGCAGTTCTTC. The encoded protein is CASALAEPSYNEQFF. Full variable domain (remainder filled in from reference TRBV5-1 and TRBJ2-1): KAGVTQTPRYLIKTRGQQVTLSCSPISGHRSVSWYQQTPGQGLQFLFEYFSETQRNKGNFPGRFSGRQFSNSRSEMNVSTLELGDSALYLCASALAEPSYNEQFFGPGTRLTVL.

The rearrangement links TRBV3-1 (or the pseudogene TRBV3-2) to TRBJ2-5; 10 bases map to TRBD2. The CDR3 covers 17 residues. Trimming removed 1 base from V and 1 base from J; junction bases left unmatched: 6. Germline CDR1 LGHDT, CDR2 YNNKEL (reference sequence). CDR3 in amino acids: CASSQAGLADTQETQYF. The DNA of the CDR3 is TGTGCCAGCAGCCAAGCAGGACTAGCGGATACCCAAGAGACCCAGTACTTC.

The chain couples TRBV7-2 to TRBJ2-7, with D hard to call. CDR1 and CDR2 from the germline V gene are SGHTA and FQGNSA. The CDR3 is 14 residues long. V was pared by 1 base and J by 3 bases, with 10 bases between. This CDR3 reads CASSLVGRHYEQYF. In nucleotides, the CDR3 is TGTGCCAGCAGCTTAGTCGGTCGACACTACGAGCAGTACTTC.

The chain is built from TRBV25-1 and TRBJ2-7; 8 bases match TRBD2. Germline CDR1 is MGHDK and CDR2 is SYGVNS. This CDR3 contains 16 residues. V trimming: 4 bases; J trimming: 5 bases; junction bases outside the gene matches: 13. The CDR3 loop reads CASSAPSGGVINEQYF. The CDR3 DNA follows: TGTGCCAGCAGTGCGCCCTCGGGAGGGGTGATAAACGAGCAGTACTTC.

This clone was detected once. V usage is TRBV18 and J usage is TRBJ2-1; TRBD1 matches at 8 bases. Losses at the gene ends were 6 bases for V and 7 bases for J; bases not matched to a gene: 5. Germline assignment: CDR1 KGHSH and CDR2 LQKENI. The CDR3 length is 13 residues. This chain's CDR3 is CASSRDRGNEQFF. DNA for the CDR3: TGTGCCAGCTCTCGCGACAGGGGTAATGAGCAGTTCTTC.

This clone was observed a single time. The chain combines TRBV29-1 with TRBJ2-3; 8 nucleotides align to TRBD2. Germline CDR1 is SQVTM and CDR2 is ANQGSEA. V dropped 3 bases and J dropped 0; count of bases not matched to a gene: 8. The CDR3 runs to 16 residues. CDR3: CSVEGYSGTSTDTQYF. DNA for the CDR3: TGCAGCGTTGAGGGGTATAGCGGGACTAGCACAGATACGCAGTATTTT.

This clone was recorded only once. The V and J genes are TRBV18 and TRBJ1-1, with 10 bases matching TRBD1. Germline V CDR1 and CDR2: KGHSH, LQKENI. This CDR3 spans 16 amino acids. V dropped 5 bases and J dropped 5; count of bases not matched to a gene: 11. CDR3: CASSASGTGAGTEAFF. CDR3 in DNA: TGTGCCAGCTCAGCCTCCGGGACAGGGGCGGGGACTGAAGCTTTCTTT.

The chain carries TRBV29-1 and TRBJ1-1, with 7 bases fitting TRBD1. Trimming removed 8 bases from V and 0 bases from J; junction bases left unmatched: 12. Germline V CDR1 and CDR2: SQVTM, ANQGSEA. The CDR3 sequence is 15 residues long. In DNA, the CDR3 is TGCAGCACCAGACAGGGCTCAGCAATGAACACTGAAGCTTTCTTT. This codes for CSTRQGSAMNTEAFF. The variable domain in full, with the rest retrieved from reference TRBV29-1 and TRBJ1-1, is SAVISQKPSRDICQRGTSLTIQCQVDSQVTMMFWYRQQPGQSLTLIATANQGSEATYESGFVIDKFPISRPNLTFSTLTVSNMSPEDSSIYLCSTRQGSAMNTEAFFGQGTRLTVV.

The gene calls are TRBV6-5 and TRBJ1-6, with 9 bases aligning to TRBD1. V lost 6 bases to trimming and J lost 9 bases; unmatched junction nucleotides: 9. CDR3 length equals 15 residues. The germline V gene has CDR1 MNHEY and CDR2 SVGAGI. DNA of the CDR3: TGTGCCAGCAGCATGGGACAGGGACTATTTTCACCCCTCCACTTT. Its protein product is CASSMGQGLFSPLHF.

V and J are TRBV4-1 and TRBJ1-1, with a weak D call TRBD1 (5 bases). The CDR3 is 14 residues long. CDR1 is MGHRA and CDR2 is YSYEKL in the germline V gene. V lost 1 base to trimming and J lost 6 bases, with 12 bases between them. CDR3 amino acids: CASSQVFQGPEAFF. The CDR3 nucleotides are TGCGCCAGCAGCCAAGTTTTTCAGGGCCCTGAAGCTTTCTTT.